These T cell receptor beta chains were read from a single sample in a study of CD8+ T cells in alopecia areata. The repertoire was sequenced with immunoSEQ multiplex PCR; TCRdb's copy has only in-frame clones and lacks some. The repertoire holds about 120,000 clones, with about 50% as singletons. The sequencing here drew on CD4+ T cells sorted from blood, taken at week 4, from a patient treated with tofacitinib. The source is a human donor with alopecia areata. CDR3s include the opening cysteine and the closing phenylalanine or tryptophan. Size is stated for part of the rows, as once, few or many counts, or as a class when the clone is expanded.

j_call v_call clone_size cdr3_aa
TRBJ2-3 TRBV14 - CASSHSAGGARGTQYF
TRBJ2-5 TRBV29-1 - CSVIVWTIQETQYF
TRBJ2-5 TRBV18 - CASSPTIQETQYF
TRBJ1-4 TRBV18 - CASSPPGRKLNEKLFF
TRBJ1-2 TRBV27 - CASSLTRDSANYGYTF
TRBJ1-1 TRBV30 - CARTGVENTEAFF
TRBJ1-1 TRBV29-1 - CFAAMNTEAFF
TRBJ2-1 TRBV5-1 - CASSRTGATLYNEQFF
TRBJ2-1 TRBV7-9 - CASSSPTSWNEQFF
TRBJ1-2 TRBV5-1 once CASSPSTVYGYTF
TRBJ2-2 TRBV5-1 - CASSLYSATGELFF